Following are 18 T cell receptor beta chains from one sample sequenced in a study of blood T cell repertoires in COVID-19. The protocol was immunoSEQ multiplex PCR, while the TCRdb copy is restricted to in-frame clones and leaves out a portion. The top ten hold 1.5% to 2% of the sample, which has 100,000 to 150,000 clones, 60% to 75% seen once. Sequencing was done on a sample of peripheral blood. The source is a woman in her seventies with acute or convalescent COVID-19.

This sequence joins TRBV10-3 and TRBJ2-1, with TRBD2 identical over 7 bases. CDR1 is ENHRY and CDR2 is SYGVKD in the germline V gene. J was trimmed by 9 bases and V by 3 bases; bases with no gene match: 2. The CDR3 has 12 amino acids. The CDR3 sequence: CAISDGEGEQFF. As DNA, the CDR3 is TGTGCCATCAGTGACGGGGAGGGTGAGCAGTTCTTC.

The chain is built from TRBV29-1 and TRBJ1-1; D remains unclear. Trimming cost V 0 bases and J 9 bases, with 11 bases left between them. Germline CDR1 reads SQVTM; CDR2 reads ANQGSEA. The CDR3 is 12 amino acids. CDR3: CSVEDMRDKAFF. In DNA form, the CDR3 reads TGCAGCGTTGAAGATATGAGGGATAAAGCTTTCTTT. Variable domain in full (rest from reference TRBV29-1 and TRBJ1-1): SAVISQKPSRDICQRGTSLTIQCQVDSQVTMMFWYRQQPGQSLTLIATANQGSEATYESGFVIDKFPISRPNLTFSTLTVSNMSPEDSSIYLCSVEDMRDKAFFGQGTRLTVV.

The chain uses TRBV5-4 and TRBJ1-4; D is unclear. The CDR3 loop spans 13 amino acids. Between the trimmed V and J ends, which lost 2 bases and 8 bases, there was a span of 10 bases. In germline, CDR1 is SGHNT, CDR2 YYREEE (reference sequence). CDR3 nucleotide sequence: TGTGCCAGCAGCTTAATAGGGAGCGAAAAACTGTTTTTT. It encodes CASSLIGSEKLFF.

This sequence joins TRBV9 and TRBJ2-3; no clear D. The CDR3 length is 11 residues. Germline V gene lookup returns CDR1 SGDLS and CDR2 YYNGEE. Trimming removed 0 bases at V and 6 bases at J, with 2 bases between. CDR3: CASSVADTQYF. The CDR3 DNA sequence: TGTGCCAGCAGCGTAGCTGATACGCAGTATTTT.

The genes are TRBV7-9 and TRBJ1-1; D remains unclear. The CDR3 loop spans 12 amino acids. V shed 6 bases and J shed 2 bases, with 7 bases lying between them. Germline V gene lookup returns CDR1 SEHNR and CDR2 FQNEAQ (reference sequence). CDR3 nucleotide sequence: TGTGCCAGCAGTCTACTAAACACTGAAGCTTTCTTT. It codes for CASSLLNTEAFF.

CDR3 DNA: TGTGCCAGTAGCTCACGACCACTTGACACAGGGATTTGGCCCCAGCATTTT. Its protein product is CASSSRPLDTGIWPQHF. The chain couples TRBV19 to TRBJ1-5, with a possible D match to TRBD1 (6 bases). Deletions cut 6 bases from V and 9 bases from J, with 27 bases between. Per germline, CDR1 LNHDA and CDR2 SQIVND (reference sequence). The CDR3 loop spans 17 amino acids.

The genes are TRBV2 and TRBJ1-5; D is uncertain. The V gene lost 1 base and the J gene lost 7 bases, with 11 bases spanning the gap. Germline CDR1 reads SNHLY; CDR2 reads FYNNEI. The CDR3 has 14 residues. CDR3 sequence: CASSEGVSGQPQHF. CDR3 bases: TGTGCCAGCAGTGAAGGGGTAAGCGGGCAGCCCCAGCATTTT.

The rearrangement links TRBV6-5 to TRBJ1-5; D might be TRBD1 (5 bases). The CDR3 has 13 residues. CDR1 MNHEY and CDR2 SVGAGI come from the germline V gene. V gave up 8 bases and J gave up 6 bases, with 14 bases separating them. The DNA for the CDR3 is TGTGCCAGCCGGGACGGCGGGGTTCAGCCCCAGCATTTT. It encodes CASRDGGVQPQHF.

CDR3: CASRQLQGANSPLHF. The CDR3 DNA is TGTGCCAGCAGACAATTGCAGGGGGCAAACTCACCCCTCCACTTT. This chain joins TRBV6-5 and TRBJ1-6, with TRBD1 identical over 8 bases. CDR3 size: 15 residues. The junction had 11 bases not matched to a gene; V was cut back by 6 bases and J by 10 bases. The germline V gene encodes CDR1 MNHEY and CDR2 SVGAGI.

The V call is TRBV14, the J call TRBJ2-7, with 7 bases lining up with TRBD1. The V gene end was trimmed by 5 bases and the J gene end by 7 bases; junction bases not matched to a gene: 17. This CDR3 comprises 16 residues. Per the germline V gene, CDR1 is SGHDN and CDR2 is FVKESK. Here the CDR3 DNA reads TGTGCCAGCAGCTCCATACCCAAGACAGGGTTAAGAGAGCAGTACTTC. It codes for CASSSIPKTGLREQYF. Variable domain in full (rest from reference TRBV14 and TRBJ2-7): EAGVTQFPSHSVIEKGQTVTLRCDPISGHDNLYWYRRVMGKEIKFLLHFVKESKQDESGMPNNRFLAERTGGTYSTLKVQPAELEDSGVYFCASSSIPKTGLREQYFGPGTRLTVT.

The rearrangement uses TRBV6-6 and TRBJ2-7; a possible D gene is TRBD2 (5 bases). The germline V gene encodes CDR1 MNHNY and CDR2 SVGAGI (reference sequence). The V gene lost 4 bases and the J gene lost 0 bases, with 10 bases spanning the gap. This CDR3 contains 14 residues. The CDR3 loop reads CASSSHGSSYEQYF. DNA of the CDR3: TGTGCCAGCAGTTCCCATGGGAGCTCCTACGAGCAGTACTTC.

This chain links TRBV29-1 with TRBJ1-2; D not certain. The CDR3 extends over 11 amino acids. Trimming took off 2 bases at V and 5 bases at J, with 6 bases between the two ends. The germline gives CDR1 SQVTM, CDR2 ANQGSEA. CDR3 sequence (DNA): TGCAGCGTTGAAAAACAGTATGGCTACACCTTC. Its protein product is CSVEKQYGYTF.

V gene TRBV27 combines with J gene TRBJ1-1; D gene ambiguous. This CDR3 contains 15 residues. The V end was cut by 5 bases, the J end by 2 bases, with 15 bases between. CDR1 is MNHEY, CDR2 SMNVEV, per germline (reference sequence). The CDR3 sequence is CASSPSRTGNTEAFF. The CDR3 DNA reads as TGTGCCAGCAGTCCCTCCCGGACGGGAAACACTGAAGCTTTCTTT.

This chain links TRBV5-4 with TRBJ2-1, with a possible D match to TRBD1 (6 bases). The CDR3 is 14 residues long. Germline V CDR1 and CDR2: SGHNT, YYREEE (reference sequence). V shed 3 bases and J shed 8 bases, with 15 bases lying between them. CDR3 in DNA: TGTGCCAGCAGCTCCCGGACAGCAACGGATGAGCAGTTCTTC. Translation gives CASSSRTATDEQFF.

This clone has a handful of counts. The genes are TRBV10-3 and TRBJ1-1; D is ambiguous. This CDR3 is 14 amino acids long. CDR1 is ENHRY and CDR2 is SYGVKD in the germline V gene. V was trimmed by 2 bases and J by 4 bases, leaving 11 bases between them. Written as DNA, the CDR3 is TGTGCCATCAGTGAGGAGGGAGTCGGCACTGAAGCTTTCTTT. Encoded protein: CAISEEGVGTEAFF.

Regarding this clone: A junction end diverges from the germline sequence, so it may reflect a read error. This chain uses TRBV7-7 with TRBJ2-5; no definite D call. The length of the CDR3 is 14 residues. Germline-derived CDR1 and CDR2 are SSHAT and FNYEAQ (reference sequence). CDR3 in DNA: TGTGCTAGCAGCCTACGGGTCGACCAAGAGACCCAGTACTTC. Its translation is CASSLRVDQETQYF.

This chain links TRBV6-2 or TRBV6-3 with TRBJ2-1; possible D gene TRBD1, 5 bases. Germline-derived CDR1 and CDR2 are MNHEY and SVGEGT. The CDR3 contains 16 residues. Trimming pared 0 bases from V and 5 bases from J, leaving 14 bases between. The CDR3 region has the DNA TGTGCCAGCAGTTACTCAATAGGGGCAGTCAACAATGAGCAGTTCTTC. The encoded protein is CASSYSIGAVNNEQFF.

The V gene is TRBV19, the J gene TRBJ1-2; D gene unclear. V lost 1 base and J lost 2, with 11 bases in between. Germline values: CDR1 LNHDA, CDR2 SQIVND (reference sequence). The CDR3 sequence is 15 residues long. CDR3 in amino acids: CASSIVGDGNYGYTF. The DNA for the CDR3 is TGTGCCAGTAGTATAGTTGGTGACGGGAACTATGGCTACACCTTC. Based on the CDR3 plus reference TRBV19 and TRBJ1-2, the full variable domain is DGGITQSPKYLFRKEGQNVTLSCEQNLNHDAMYWYRQDPGQGLRLIYYSQIVNDFQKGDIAEGYSVSREKKESFPLTVTSAQKNPTAFYLCASSIVGDGNYGYTFGSGTRLTVV.